This section outlines one TCR beta chain sequence together with its context. Its target is not known. These data come from a study of T-cell reconstitution after alpha-beta-depleted transplantation in children. Whole-study findings and limits: Expanded graft clones, several hundred of them, were reportedly the source of alpha-beta T cells about two months after transplant.

The authors prepared the TCRbeta library with unique molecular identifiers. MiXCR, run by TCRdb on the PCR reads, gives a single entry per CDR3 protein. The repertoire holds approximately 800,000 distinct CDR3 sequences, with around 17% as singletons. CDR1 and CDR2 from the germline V gene are MNHEY and SVGAGI. The CDR3 contains 13 residues. Trimming pared 2 bases from V and 4 bases from J, leaving 6 bases between. The chain uses TRBV6-5 and TRBJ2-1; D is unclear. The source of this sequence is a male patient between 10 and 17 years old who had a stem cell transplant for acute lymphoblastic leukemia, so the T cells may come from the graft donor. The material was PBMCs, mostly from graft donor cells, obtained 360 days after TCRalphabeta/CD19-depleted stem cell transplant. Here the CDR3 DNA reads TGTGCCAGCAGTTACCACCGATACAATGAGCAGTTCTTC. It is translated as CASSYHRYNEQFF.